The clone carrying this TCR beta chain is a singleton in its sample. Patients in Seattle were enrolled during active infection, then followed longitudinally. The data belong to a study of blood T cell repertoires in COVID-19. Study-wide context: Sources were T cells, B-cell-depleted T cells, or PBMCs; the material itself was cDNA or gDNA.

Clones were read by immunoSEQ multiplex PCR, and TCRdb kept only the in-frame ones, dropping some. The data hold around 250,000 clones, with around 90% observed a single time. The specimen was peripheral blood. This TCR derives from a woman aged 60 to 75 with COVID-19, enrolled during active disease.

The CDR3: CASSVSGASSGNTIYF. The CDR3 nucleotides read TGTGCCAGCAGCGTATCGGGAGCTAGCTCTGGAAACACCATATATTTT. The rearrangement joins TRBV9 to TRBJ1-3, with unresolved D. CDR1 is SGDLS and CDR2 is YYNGEE in the germline V gene. The CDR3 length is 16 residues. V gave up 1 base and J gave up 0 bases, with 11 bases separating them.